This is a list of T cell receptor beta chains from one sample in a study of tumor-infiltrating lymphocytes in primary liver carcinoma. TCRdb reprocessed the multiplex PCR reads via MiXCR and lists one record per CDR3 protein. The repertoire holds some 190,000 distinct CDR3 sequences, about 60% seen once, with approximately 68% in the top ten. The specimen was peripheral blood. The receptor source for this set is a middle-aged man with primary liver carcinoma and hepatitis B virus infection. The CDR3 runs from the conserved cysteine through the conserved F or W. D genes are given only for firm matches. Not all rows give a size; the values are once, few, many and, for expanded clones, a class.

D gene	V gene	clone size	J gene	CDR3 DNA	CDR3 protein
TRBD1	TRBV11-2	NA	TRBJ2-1	TGTGCCAGCAACCCTCCGGACAGGAGTAATGAGCAGTTCTTC	CASNPPDRSNEQFF
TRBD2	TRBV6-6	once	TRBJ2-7	TGTGCCAGCAGTTGCGGGGGAGCGGGTCCTGGAACCTACGAGCAGTACTTC	CASSCGGAGPGTYEQYF
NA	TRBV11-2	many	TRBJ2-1	TGTGCCAGCAGCCCTCGATTAGCGGAGGTCCCAATGGGGCAGTTCTTC	CASSPRLAEVPMGQFF
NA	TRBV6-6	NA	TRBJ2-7	TGTGCCAGCAGTTACGATAGCAGGGGAGGCGAGCAGTACTTC	CASSYDSRGGEQYF
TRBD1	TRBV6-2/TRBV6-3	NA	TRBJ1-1	TGTGCCAGCAGGGACAGGCGAACTGAAGCTTTCTTT	CASRDRRTEAFF
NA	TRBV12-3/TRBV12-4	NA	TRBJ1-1	TGTGCCAGTAGTCCCGACAGACTAGAGGCTTTATTT	CASSPDRLEALF
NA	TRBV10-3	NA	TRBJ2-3	TGTGCCATCACCATGGACGGCGGGAGCACAGATACGCAGTATTTT	CAITMDGGSTDTQYF
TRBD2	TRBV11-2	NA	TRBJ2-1	TGTGCCAGCAGCTTAGGTCGACTAGCGGTCTACAAAGAGCAGTTCTTC	CASSLGRLAVYKEQFF
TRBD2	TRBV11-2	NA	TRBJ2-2	TGTGTCAGCAGCACTAGCGGGAGGGCGAACATCGGGGAACTGTTTTTT	CVSSTSGRANIGELFF
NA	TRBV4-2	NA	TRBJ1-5	TGTGCCAGCAGCCAAGCGCGGGGGGCTGGTCAGCCCCAGCATTTT	CASSQARGAGQPQHF
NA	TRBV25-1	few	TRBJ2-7	TGTGCCAGCCTACCAACGGGCTCCTACGAGCAGTACTTC	CASLPTGSYEQYF
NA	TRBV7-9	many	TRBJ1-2	TGTGCCAGCAGCCGGGACGGATTGAACTATGGCTACACCTTC	CASSRDGLNYGYTF
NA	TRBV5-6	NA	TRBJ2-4	TGTGCCAGCAGCTTGCTTCGGGGGTTTACCAAAAACATTCAGTACTTC	CASSLLRGFTKNIQYF
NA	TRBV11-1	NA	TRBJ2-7	TGTTCCAACAGCCCCCTTGGAGCTTATGAGCAGTACTTC	CSNSPLGAYEQYF
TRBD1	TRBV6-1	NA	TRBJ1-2	TGTGCCAGCAGTGAAGAGTATCAGGGGGATGGCTACACCTTC	CASSEEYQGDGYTF
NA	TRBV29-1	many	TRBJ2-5	TGCAGCGTTGACGGGCCACAAGAGACCCAGTACTTC	CSVDGPQETQYF
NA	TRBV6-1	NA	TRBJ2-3	TGTGCCAGCAGTGCGAGACTAACGGGCGAAGCGCAGTATTTT	CASSARLTGEAQYF
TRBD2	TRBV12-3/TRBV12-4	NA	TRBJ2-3	TGTGCCAGCAGCACCCGGACTAGCAGGTTTAGCACAGATACGCAGTATTTT	CASSTRTSRFSTDTQYF
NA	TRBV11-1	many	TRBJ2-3	TGTGCCAGCAGCTCTGAGGAGGGCCACCAGTATTTT	CASSSEEGHQYF
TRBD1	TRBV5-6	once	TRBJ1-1	TGTGCCAGCAGCTCCCTAGACAGGGGGAACACTGAAGCTTTCTTT	CASSSLDRGNTEAFF
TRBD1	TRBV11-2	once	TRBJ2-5	TGTGCCAGCAGCCCCAGGACAGGGGGCAAAGAGACCCAAGACTTC	CASSPRTGGKETQDF
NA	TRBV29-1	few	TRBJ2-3	TGCAGCGTTGAAGATATCCGAGGGAGCACAGATACGCAGTATTTT	CSVEDIRGSTDTQYF
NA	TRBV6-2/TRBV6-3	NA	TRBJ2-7	TGTGCCAGCACTTACCCAGCCCATAAAGGAGGGTACGAGCAGTACTTC	CASTYPAHKGGYEQYF
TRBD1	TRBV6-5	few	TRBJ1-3	TGTGCCAGCAGACAGGGGCCAGGCTCTGGAAACACCATATATTTT	CASRQGPGSGNTIYF
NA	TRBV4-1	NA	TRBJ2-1	TGCGCCAGCAGCCACGATAGAGGGCAAAGCTCCTACAATGAGCAGTTCTTC	CASSHDRGQSSYNEQFF
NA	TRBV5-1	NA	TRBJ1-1	TGCGCCAGCAGCCCACTGGGGTGCGCTGAAGCTTTCTTT	CASSPLGCAEAFF